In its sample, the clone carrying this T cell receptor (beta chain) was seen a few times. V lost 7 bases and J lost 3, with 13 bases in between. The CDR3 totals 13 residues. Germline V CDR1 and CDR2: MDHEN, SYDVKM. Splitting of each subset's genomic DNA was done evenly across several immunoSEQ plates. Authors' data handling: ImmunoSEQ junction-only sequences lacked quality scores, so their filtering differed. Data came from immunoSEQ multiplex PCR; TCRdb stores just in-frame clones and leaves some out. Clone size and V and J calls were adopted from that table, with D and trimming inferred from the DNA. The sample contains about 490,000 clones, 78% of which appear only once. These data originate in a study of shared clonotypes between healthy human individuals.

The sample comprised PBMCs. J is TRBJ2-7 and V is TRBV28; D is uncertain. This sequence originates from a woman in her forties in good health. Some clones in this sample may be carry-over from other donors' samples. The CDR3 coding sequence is TGTGCCAGCATGCCCAGTTTGGTCTACGAGCAGTACTTC. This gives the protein CASMPSLVYEQYF.